These T cell receptor beta chains were read from a single sample in a study of T cells in Graves' hyperthyroidism and ophthalmopathy. TCRdb analysed the multiplex PCR reads with MiXCR anew, one entry per CDR3 protein. The sample carries about 770,000 distinct CDR3 sequences, around 20% recorded once. The sequenced material came from blood. Source of these receptors: a woman aged 45 to 65 with Graves' hyperthyroidism that later progressed to Graves' ophthalmopathy. Each CDR3 is given with its conserved first and last residue. The D gene is left open where the match is weak. Size tells how often a clone was seen (once, few, many) or the class of an expanded clone, and some rows leave it out.

J,V,D,size,DNA,CDR3
TRBJ2-1,TRBV19,.,few,TGTGCCAGTAGTATGGCCGGGGCCAGATACAATGAGCAGTTCTTC,CASSMAGARYNEQFF
TRBJ1-5,TRBV27,.,many,TGTGCCAGCAGTTCGTACAGGAATTATAGCAATCAGCCCCAGCATTTT,CASSSYRNYSNQPQHF
TRBJ1-5,TRBV2,.,many,TGTGCCAGCACCTCCTACAGGGATCTCAATCAGCCCCAGCATTTT,CASTSYRDLNQPQHF
TRBJ1-6,TRBV5-6,.,.,TGTGCCAGCAGCCTTGTATTGGCAGGGCGCAATTCACCCCTCCACTTT,CASSLVLAGRNSPLHF
TRBJ2-7,TRBV4-2,.,.,TGTGCCAGCAGCCAAGATCGTGCAGGGACCTACGAGCAGTACTTC,CASSQDRAGTYEQYF
TRBJ2-5,TRBV11-2,TRBD1,many,TGTGCCAGCAGCACCGGGGACAGGGGACAAGAGACCCAGTACTTC,CASSTGDRGQETQYF
TRBJ2-5,TRBV20-1,TRBD1,.,TGCAGTGCCGGACAGGGCGTAGAGACCCAGTACTTC,CSAGQGVETQYF
TRBJ2-3,TRBV6-1,TRBD2,.,TGTGCCAGCAGCAACTCGGGGGGACCCGGAAATACGCAGTATTTT,CASSNSGGPGNTQYF
TRBJ2-7,TRBV12-3/TRBV12-4,.,.,TGTGCCAGCAGTCCCTGGATCCACTACGAGCAGTACTTC,CASSPWIHYEQYF
TRBJ2-7,TRBV15,.,.,TGTGCCACCAGCAGAGATCGTTGGGGTTCCTACGAGCAGTACTTC,CATSRDRWGSYEQYF
TRBJ2-1,TRBV7-2,.,.,TGTGCCAGCAGCTCGGGGACTGCACCCTACAATGAGCAGTTCTTC,CASSSGTAPYNEQFF
TRBJ1-1,TRBV7-2,.,.,TGTGCCAGCAGAAAAGACCCGAACACTGAAGCTTTCTTT,CASRKDPNTEAFF
TRBJ1-3,TRBV6-1,.,.,TGTGCCAGCAGGCAGGAGCCCTTCTCTGGAAACACCATATATTTT,CASRQEPFSGNTIYF
TRBJ1-2,TRBV4-1,TRBD1,.,TGCGCCAGCAGCCATTCCGGGACAGCAAGCTATGGCTACACCTTC,CASSHSGTASYGYTF
TRBJ2-3,TRBV7-6,.,.,TGTGCCAGCAGTCACAGGGAAGATACGCAGTATTTT,CASSHREDTQYF
TRBJ2-3,TRBV6-1,.,.,TGTGCCAGCAGTTCGGACGCGGTGTGGGGCACAGATACGCAGTATTTT,CASSSDAVWGTDTQYF
TRBJ2-6,TRBV12-3/TRBV12-4,TRBD1,many,TGTGCCAGCAGTCCACCGACAGGGGGCATGGGAGGGGCCAACGTCCTGACTTTC,CASSPPTGGMGGANVLTF
TRBJ2-3,TRBV3-1,TRBD2,.,TGTGCCAGCAGGGGGACTAGCGGGGGGACCAGCACAGATACGCAGTATTTT,CASRGTSGGTSTDTQYF
TRBJ2-1,TRBV7-9,TRBD1,many,TGTGCCAGCAGCTTACTTGGGGCTGGGACAGGGTACAATGAGCAGTTCTTC,CASSLLGAGTGYNEQFF
TRBJ2-5,TRBV10-1,.,many,TGCGCCAGCAGTCCCCGGGGACTGCAAGAGACCCAGTACTTC,CASSPRGLQETQYF
TRBJ1-5,TRBV5-1,TRBD1,many,TGCGCCAGTGCGGCGGGACAGGGCAATCAGCCCCAGCATTTT,CASAAGQGNQPQHF
TRBJ1-3,TRBV20-1,.,few,TGCAGTGCTAGAGACGGACGGCAGACGGGAACTGGAAACACCATATATTTT,CSARDGRQTGTGNTIYF
TRBJ2-2,TRBV2,TRBD2,once,TGTGCCAGCAGCGGGGGGGCCAGGTCCGGGGAGCTGTTTTTT,CASSGGARSGELFF
TRBJ1-5,TRBV5-1,.,many,TGCGCCAGCAGCCCCAGGGCGGGCAATCAGCCCCAGCATTTT,CASSPRAGNQPQHF
TRBJ1-5,TRBV19,.,few,TGTGCCAGTAACACCCCGGGAGATCAGCCCCAGCATTTT,CASNTPGDQPQHF
TRBJ1-2,TRBV2,TRBD1,.,TGTGCCAGCACCCTGGAGGACAGGGGGATTTATGGCTACACCTTC,CASTLEDRGIYGYTF
TRBJ1-5,TRBV4-1,TRBD1,few,TGCGCCAGCAGCCAAGATCCGGACAGGTACAATCAGCCCCAGCATTTT,CASSQDPDRYNQPQHF
TRBJ2-5,TRBV7-9,.,.,TGTGCCAGCAGCTTAGCTGTGAAAGAGACCCAGTACTTC,CASSLAVKETQYF
TRBJ1-2,TRBV4-1,TRBD1,.,TGCGCCAGCAGCCAAGGCAATGCCGGGACAGGCTCAAGTGGCTATGGCTACACCTTC,CASSQGNAGTGSSGYGYTF
TRBJ2-3,TRBV9,TRBD2,.,TGTGCCAGCAGCGTAGGACTAGCGGGGGTTGCAGATACGCAGTATTTT,CASSVGLAGVADTQYF
TRBJ2-3,TRBV12-3/TRBV12-4,TRBD2,.,TGTGCCAGCAGTTTAAATAGCGGGGGGGCGACAGATACGCAGTATTTT,CASSLNSGGATDTQYF
TRBJ2-1,TRBV27,TRBD1,.,TGTGCCAGCAGTTTATCGACAGGGGAATGGGGGTATGAACAGTTCTTC,CASSLSTGEWGYEQFF
TRBJ2-4,TRBV20-1,.,few,TGCAGTGCTAGAGATCGAGGTCTGGGACTTCCGGACATTCAGTACTTC,CSARDRGLGLPDIQYF
TRBJ2-5,TRBV20-1,TRBD1,few,TGCAGTGCCCCTGGGACAGGGACGGAGACCCAGTACTTC,CSAPGTGTETQYF
TRBJ2-3,TRBV7-8,TRBD2,.,TGTGCCAGCAGCTTAGCGCGCGGGGGGGGCATAAAGGTGGTCGATACGCAGTATTTT,CASSLARGGGIKVVDTQYF
TRBJ2-7,TRBV20-1,TRBD1,many,TGCAGTGCTAGGAAATTGACAGGGGGCCTCGTTTACGAGCAGTACTTC,CSARKLTGGLVYEQYF
TRBJ2-7,TRBV7-8,TRBD1,once,TGTGCCAGCAGCACGTCCAACCGGGACAGGCCCCACGAGCAGCACTTC,CASSTSNRDRPHEQHF
TRBJ2-7,TRBV10-3,.,.,TGTGCCATCAGTGAGTCGGTGGGAGGGGCTCAGGGGACCGAGCAGTACTTC,CAISESVGGAQGTEQYF
TRBJ1-1,TRBV27,.,many,TGTGCCAGCAGTTCCGCTTACAGGTTCGCCGAAGCTTTCTTT,CASSSAYRFAEAFF
TRBJ1-5,TRBV24-1,.,few,TGTGCCACAGGAGGGGCCTACAATCAGCCCCAGCATTTT,CATGGAYNQPQHF
TRBJ1-5,TRBV12-5,.,many,TGTGCTAGTGGTTTGATAAGGGGACCCTATAGCAATCAGCCCCAGCATTTT,CASGLIRGPYSNQPQHF
TRBJ2-5,TRBV7-3,TRBD2,many,TGTGCCAGCAGCTTGGGGGGACTAGCGGGGGGCGAGACCCAGTACTTC,CASSLGGLAGGETQYF
TRBJ2-5,TRBV12-3/TRBV12-4,TRBD2,many,TGTGCCAGCAGAGTCAGCGGGGGGGCTGGAGAGACCCAGTACTTC,CASRVSGGAGETQYF
TRBJ1-5,TRBV12-3/TRBV12-4,.,many,TGTGCCAGCAGTCTGGTATGGGATCCGAGCAATCAGCCCCAGCATTTT,CASSLVWDPSNQPQHF
TRBJ2-1,TRBV15,TRBD2,few,TGTGCCACCAGCAGAGGACTAGCGGGGGGTGACAATGAGCAGTTCTTC,CATSRGLAGGDNEQFF